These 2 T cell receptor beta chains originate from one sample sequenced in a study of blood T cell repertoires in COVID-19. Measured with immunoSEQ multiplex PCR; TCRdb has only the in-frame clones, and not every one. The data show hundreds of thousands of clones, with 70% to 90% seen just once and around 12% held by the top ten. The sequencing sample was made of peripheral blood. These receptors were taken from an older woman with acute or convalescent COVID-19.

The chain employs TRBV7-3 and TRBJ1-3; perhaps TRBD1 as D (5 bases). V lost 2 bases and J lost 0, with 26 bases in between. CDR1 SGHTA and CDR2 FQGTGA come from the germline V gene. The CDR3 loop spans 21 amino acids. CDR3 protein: CASSLSKGHPGFAISGNTIYF. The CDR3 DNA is TGTGCCAGCAGCTTATCGAAGGGGCACCCGGGTTTCGCAATCTCTGGAAACACCATATATTTT.

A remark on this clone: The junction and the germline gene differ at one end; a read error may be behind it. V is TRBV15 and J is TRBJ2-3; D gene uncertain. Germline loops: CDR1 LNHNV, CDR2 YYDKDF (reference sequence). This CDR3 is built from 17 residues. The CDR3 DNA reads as TGTGTCACCAGCAGAGATACCCCCGGTACTAGCACAGATACGCAGTATTTT. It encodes CVTSRDTPGTSTDTQYF.